This T cell receptor (beta chain) emerged from a study of human T cells and chemical hapten exposure. Looking at the study overall: Mainly, slight library volume differences in the pool made TCR yields vary.

Time point here: patch test 1, 2 weeks after DPC sensitization. The treatment denotes: therapeutic diphenylcyclopropenone sensitization with weekly scalp DPC. Every patch test was put on after a blood sample was taken. TCRdb reprocessed the RACE reads via MiXCR and lists one record per CDR3 protein. This sample has around 120,000 distinct CDR3 sequences, with more than 9.5% found just once. This clonotype has only a few counts. V was cut by 0 bases and J by 8 bases, with 11 bases left in between. The CDR3 runs 14 residues. Germline CDR1 reads MRHNA; CDR2 reads SNTAGT. The chain combines TRBV6-4 with TRBJ2-1; a weak D match, TRBD2 (5 bases). The sample was whole blood, taken in connection with sensitization to the hapten diphenylcyclopropenone (DPC). The receptor was isolated from a woman aged 40 to 50 with alopecia areata. Some clones in this sample may be carry-over from other donors' samples. CDR3 loop: CASSDSLAADEQFF. Here the CDR3 DNA reads TGTGCCAGCAGTGACTCTCTAGCTGCGGATGAGCAGTTCTTC.